These T cell receptor beta chains were read from a single sample in a study of blood T cells in healthy people across ages. MiXCR, run by TCRdb on the 5' RACE reads, gives a single entry per CDR3 protein. The sample lists just over 800,000 distinct CDR3 sequences, approximately 67% seen once, with around 30% in the top ten. The sample was blood. These receptors originate from a man aged 30-40 years in good health. Each CDR3 is given with its conserved first and last residue. The D gene is left open where the match is weak. Not every row has a clone size; where given, it reads once, few, many or a size class.

J: TRBJ2-3
D: TRBD2
size: .
V: TRBV5-1
CDR3: CAQKARGGAPDTQYF
DNA: TGCGCCCAAAAGGCCCGCGGGGGGGCCCCAGATACGCAGTATTTT

J: TRBJ1-5
D: .
size: .
V: TRBV7-2
CDR3: CASSLVPEGNQPQHF
DNA: TGTGCCAGCAGCTTAGTTCCGGAGGGCAATCAGCCCCAGCATTTT

J: TRBJ2-2
D: TRBD1
size: .
V: TRBV25-1
CDR3: CASSESTGGTGELFF
DNA: TGTGCCAGCAGTGAAAGTACAGGGGGGACCGGGGAGCTGTTTTTT

J: TRBJ2-5
D: TRBD2
size: .
V: TRBV7-2
CDR3: CASSQRAGPETQYF
DNA: TGTGCCAGCAGCCAAAGAGCGGGGCCGGAGACCCAGTACTTC

J: TRBJ2-1
D: TRBD1
size: .
V: TRBV7-7
CDR3: CASSAGTATYNEQFF
DNA: TGTGCTAGCAGCGCCGGGACAGCAACCTACAATGAGCAGTTCTTC

J: TRBJ2-1
D: TRBD2
size: .
V: TRBV28
CDR3: CASSLAPGSGGPFEQFF
DNA: TGTGCCAGCAGTTTGGCCCCGGGTAGCGGGGGGCCATTTGAGCAGTTCTTC

J: TRBJ2-7
D: TRBD1
size: few
V: TRBV6-5
CDR3: CASRQNRGSSEQYF
DNA: TGTGCCAGCAGGCAAAACAGGGGTTCTTCCGAGCAGTACTTC

J: TRBJ2-3
D: TRBD2
size: .
V: TRBV7-2
CDR3: CASSFNGGADTQYF
DNA: TGTGCCAGCAGCTTCAACGGGGGGGCAGATACGCAGTATTTT

J: TRBJ1-6
D: TRBD1
size: few
V: TRBV9
CDR3: CASSVSGTGLSPLHF
DNA: TGTGCCAGCAGCGTGTCCGGGACAGGGCTCTCACCCCTCCACTTT

J: TRBJ2-1
D: .
size: .
V: TRBV28
CDR3: CASSSQDRNEQFF
DNA: TGTGCCAGCAGTTCCCAGGACCGAAATGAGCAGTTCTTC

J: TRBJ2-1
D: TRBD1
size: .
V: TRBV9
CDR3: CASSNNRDRDNGNEQFF
DNA: TGTGCCAGCAGCAACAACCGGGACAGAGACAATGGAAATGAGCAGTTCTTC

J: TRBJ2-1
D: TRBD1
size: .
V: TRBV14
CDR3: CASSHVTGWFINEQFF
DNA: TGTGCCAGCAGCCACGTGACAGGGTGGTTTATCAATGAGCAGTTCTTC

J: TRBJ1-6
D: .
size: .
V: TRBV28
CDR3: CASSLGREISPLHF
DNA: TGTGCCAGCAGTTTGGGCAGGGAGATTTCACCCCTCCACTTT

J: TRBJ1-2
D: .
size: .
V: TRBV7-9
CDR3: CASSLDRLLYGYTF
DNA: TGTGCCAGCAGCTTAGATCGGCTCCTCTATGGCTACACCTTC

J: TRBJ1-2
D: TRBD1
size: once
V: TRBV9
CDR3: CASSSTGTGHYGYTF
DNA: TGTGCCAGCAGCTCTACAGGGACAGGGCACTATGGCTACACCTTC

J: TRBJ2-2
D: .
size: .
V: TRBV19
CDR3: CASSILTNTGELFF
DNA: TGTGCCAGTAGTATTCTAACCAACACCGGGGAGCTGTTTTTT

J: TRBJ2-3
D: .
size: few
V: TRBV7-2
CDR3: CASSPRGAVNTDTQYF
DNA: TGTGCCAGCAGCCCGCGGGGAGCGGTAAACACAGATACGCAGTATTTT

J: TRBJ2-5
D: .
size: few
V: TRBV11-3
CDR3: CASSYVPEGETQYF
DNA: TGTGCCAGCAGCTATGTCCCAGAAGGGGAGACCCAGTACTTC